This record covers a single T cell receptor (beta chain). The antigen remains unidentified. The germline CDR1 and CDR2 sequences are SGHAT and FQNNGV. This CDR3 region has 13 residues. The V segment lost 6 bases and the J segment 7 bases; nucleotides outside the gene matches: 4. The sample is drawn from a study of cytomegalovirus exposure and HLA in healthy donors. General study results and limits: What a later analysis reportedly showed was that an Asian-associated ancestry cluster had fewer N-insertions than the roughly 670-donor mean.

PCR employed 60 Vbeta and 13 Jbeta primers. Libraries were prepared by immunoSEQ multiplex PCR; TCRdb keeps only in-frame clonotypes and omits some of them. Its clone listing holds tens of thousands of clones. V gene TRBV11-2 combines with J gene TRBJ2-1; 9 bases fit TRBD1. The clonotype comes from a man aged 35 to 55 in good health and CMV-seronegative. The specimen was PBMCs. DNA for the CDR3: TGTGCCAGCAGTCCGACAGGGGGGAATGAGCAGTTCTTC. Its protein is CASSPTGGNEQFF.